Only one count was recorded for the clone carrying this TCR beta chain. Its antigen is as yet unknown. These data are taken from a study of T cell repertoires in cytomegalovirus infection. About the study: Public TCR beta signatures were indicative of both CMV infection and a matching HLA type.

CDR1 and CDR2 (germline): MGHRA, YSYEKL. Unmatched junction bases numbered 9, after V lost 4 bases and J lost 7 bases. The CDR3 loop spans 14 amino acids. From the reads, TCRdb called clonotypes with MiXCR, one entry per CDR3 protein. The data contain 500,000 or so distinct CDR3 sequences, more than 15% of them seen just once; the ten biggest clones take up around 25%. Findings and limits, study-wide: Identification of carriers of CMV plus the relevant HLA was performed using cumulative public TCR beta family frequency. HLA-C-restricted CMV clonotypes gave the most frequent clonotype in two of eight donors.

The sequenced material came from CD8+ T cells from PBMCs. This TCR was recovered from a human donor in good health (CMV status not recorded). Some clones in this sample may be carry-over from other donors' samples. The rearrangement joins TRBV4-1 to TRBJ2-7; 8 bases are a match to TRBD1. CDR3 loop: CASSLGQGTGEQYF. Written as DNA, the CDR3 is TGCGCCAGCAGCCTTGGACAGGGTACGGGGGAGCAGTACTTC.